A single sample gave rise to the 15 T cell receptor beta chains below, sequenced in a study of T cell responses to AZD1222 COVID-19 vaccine. TCRdb's copy holds only in-frame clones and misses some; the assay was immunoSEQ multiplex PCR. The data contain 150,000 to 200,000 clones, around 87% of them singletons. Sequenced here: peripheral blood, sampled on day 0 of AZD1222 vaccination. The source is an adult in good health.

This clone was recorded only once. The CDR3 nucleotides read TGCAGCGTTCAACAGGTGGGGGAGCTGTTTTTT. It encodes CSVQQVGELFF. The genes are TRBV29-1 and TRBJ2-2, with a weak D call TRBD1 (5 bases). V shed 5 bases and J shed 8 bases, with 9 bases lying between them. The length of the CDR3 is 11 residues. Germline-derived CDR1 and CDR2 are SQVTM and ANQGSEA.

This rearrangement joins TRBV4-1 to TRBJ2-5; TRBD2 agrees at 9 bases. Germline V gene lookup returns CDR1 MGHRA and CDR2 YSYEKL. J lost 4 bases, V lost 0 bases, and 12 bases had no gene match. The CDR3 loop spans 18 amino acids. CDR3 nucleotides: TGCGCCAGCAGCCAAGATCTCGGGGCGGGAGGGCCGGTAGAGACCCAGTACTTC. This translates into CASSQDLGAGGPVETQYF.

The chain employs TRBV5-1 and TRBJ1-4; no reliable D call. The V and J ends lost 5 bases and 3 bases respectively, with 11 bases between them. Germline CDR1 SGHRS, CDR2 YFSETQ. The CDR3 spans 14 residues. DNA for the CDR3: TGCGCCAGCAGTATGAGGGCAGCTAATGAAAAACTGTTTTTT. Amino acid sequence: CASSMRAANEKLFF. Full variable domain (rest looked up from reference TRBV5-1 and TRBJ1-4): KAGVTQTPRYLIKTRGQQVTLSCSPISGHRSVSWYQQTPGQGLQFLFEYFSETQRNKGNFPGRFSGRQFSNSRSEMNVSTLELGDSALYLCASSMRAANEKLFFGSGTQLSVL.

The J gene is TRBJ1-2, the V gene TRBV11-2; D is perhaps TRBD1 (5 bases). Germline V gene sequence: CDR1 SGHAT, CDR2 FQNNGV. This CDR3 contains 13 residues. With 5 bases removed from V and 4 bases from J, the gap between germline ends came to 11 bases. CDR3 residues: CASSTGAGYGYTF. CDR3 nucleotide sequence: TGTGCCAGCAGCACCGGGGCGGGCTATGGCTACACCTTC.

The chain combines TRBV19 with TRBJ1-5; D remains unclear. Trimming cost V 7 bases and J 1 base, with 26 bases left between them. This CDR3 contains 19 residues. Germline values: CDR1 LNHDA, CDR2 SQIVND (reference sequence). Here the CDR3 DNA reads TGTGCCAGTAAGGCGCCCTATTCCCCGGTCCGGGAAAGCAATCAGCCCCAGCATTTT. It codes for CASKAPYSPVRESNQPQHF.

This chain connects TRBV29-1 to TRBJ2-1; the match to TRBD2 covers 9 bases. V lost 7 bases and J lost 3; bases outside the gene matches: 4. CDR1 is SQVTM and CDR2 is ANQGSEA in the germline V gene. The CDR3 has 13 amino acids. CDR3 nucleotide sequence: TGCAGCGCCCAGCGGGAGGACTACAATGAGCAGTTCTTC. It encodes CSAQREDYNEQFF.

This clone has just one count. V gene TRBV7-9 combines with J gene TRBJ1-5; 8 bases line up with TRBD1. Trimming removed 4 bases from V and 3 bases from J; junction bases left unmatched: 8. This CDR3 has 16 amino acids. Germline CDR1 is SEHNR and CDR2 is FQNEAQ (reference sequence). The CDR3: CASSSSGTGDNQPQHF. CDR3 sequence (DNA): TGTGCCAGCAGCTCCTCCGGGACAGGCGACAATCAGCCCCAGCATTTT.

This clone has only a few counts. The chain has TRBV30 and TRBJ1-2; D is ambiguous. The CDR3 totals 12 residues. V lost 1 base and J 8 bases, leaving 11 bases between the germline ends. CDR1 and CDR2 (germline): GTSNPN, SVGIG (reference sequence). The CDR3 coding sequence is TGTGCCTGGAGTGCTTCTGTGGGGGGCTACACCTTC. It translates to CAWSASVGGYTF.

This chain connects TRBV2 to TRBJ2-3; 7 nucleotides line up with TRBD2. Looked up from germline, CDR1 is SNHLY and CDR2 is FYNNEI. There are 14 residues in the CDR3. V lost 5 bases and J lost 2; bases outside the gene matches: 4. The CDR3 region has the DNA TGTGCCAGCAGTTACCTAGCGGCCACAGATACGCAGTATTTT. Translation gives CASSYLAATDTQYF.

The V and J genes are TRBV5-1 and TRBJ2-2, with 10 bases identical to TRBD2. V dropped 4 bases and J dropped 4; count of bases not matched to a gene: 16. The CDR3 runs 19 residues. Per germline, CDR1 SGHRS and CDR2 YFSETQ. The CDR3 protein is CASSPIVGSGRGSTGELFF. The CDR3 DNA follows: TGCGCCAGCAGCCCCATAGTTGGGAGCGGGAGGGGGTCCACCGGGGAGCTGTTTTTT. Full variable domain (outside the CDR3, taken from reference TRBV5-1 and TRBJ2-2): KAGVTQTPRYLIKTRGQQVTLSCSPISGHRSVSWYQQTPGQGLQFLFEYFSETQRNKGNFPGRFSGRQFSNSRSEMNVSTLELGDSALYLCASSPIVGSGRGSTGELFFGEGSRLTVL.

This chain connects TRBV28 to TRBJ1-5; 11 bases line up with TRBD1. The CDR3 extends over 15 amino acids. Germline trimming cut 5 bases from V and 4 bases from J; bases unmatched to any gene: 4. Per the germline V gene, CDR1 is MDHEN and CDR2 is SYDVKM. CDR3 nucleotides: TGTGCCAGCAGTCGGACAGGGGGCGCGAATCAGCCCCAGCATTTT. It translates to CASSRTGGANQPQHF.

The rearrangement links TRBV18 to TRBJ2-1, with D perhaps matching TRBD1 or TRBD2 (5 bases each). Trimming left V 3 bases short and J 7 bases short, with 16 bases between. The CDR3 has 15 amino acids. CDR1 KGHSH and CDR2 LQKENI come from the germline V gene. CDR3 sequence reads: CASSPRRGRGNEQFF. The CDR3 coding sequence is TGTGCCAGCTCACCCCGTCGGGGACGTGGGAATGAGCAGTTCTTC.

The genes are TRBV5-5 and TRBJ2-2; TRBD1 matches 10 bases. Per germline, CDR1 SGHKS and CDR2 YYEKEE (reference sequence). J gave up 1 base and V 3 bases, and 0 bases lay outside the gene matches. The CDR3 spans 15 residues. CDR3 loop: CASSWDRGNTGELFF. The CDR3 DNA is TGTGCCAGCAGCTGGGACAGGGGGAACACCGGGGAGCTGTTTTTT.

The rearrangement joins TRBV5-1 to TRBJ2-7; D is perhaps TRBD2 (5 bases). This CDR3 spans 11 amino acids. Germline CDR1 is SGHRS and CDR2 is YFSETQ. The V end was cut by 2 bases, the J end by 5 bases, with 5 bases between. CDR3 DNA sequence: TGCGCCAGCAGCTTCGGGGACGAGCAGTACTTC. Translated, it gives CASSFGDEQYF.

The gene calls are TRBV23-1 and TRBJ2-7, with D possibly TRBD2 on 6 matching bases. TRBV23-1 is identified as an open reading frame with a role that is uncertain. The germline V and J ends were trimmed by 5 bases and 0 bases, with 29 bases remaining between them. The CDR3 length is 20 residues. Here the CDR3 DNA reads TGCGCCAGCAGTTTCCGGGACTTCCGCACGAGTCAGGATAGCTCCTACGAGCAGTACTTC. Protein sequence: CASSFRDFRTSQDSSYEQYF.